These T cell receptor beta chains were read from a single sample in a study of blood T cell repertoires in COVID-19. Method: immunoSEQ multiplex PCR; TCRdb's copy keeps in-frame clones and lacks some. The sample shows about 92,000 clones, around 88% of them seen only once. Source material: peripheral blood. These receptors came from a woman in her fifties or sixties with COVID-19, enrolled during active disease. Both conserved end residues are trimmed from each CDR3.

J gene | V gene | CDR3 length | CDR3 protein
TRBJ2-1 | TRBV11-3 | 12 | ASSKGLAFNEQF
TRBJ1-1 | TRBV14 | 12 | ASSQGGQSTEAF
TRBJ2-1 | TRBV5-1 | 12 | ASSFRSGGVEQF
TRBJ2-1 | TRBV7-2 | 16 | ASSLSSGGPISYNEQF
TRBJ1-3 | TRBV10-3 | 13 | AISAGVISGNTIY
TRBJ1-2 | TRBV6-2/TRBV6-3 | 14 | ASSYPSGASFYGYT
TRBJ1-4 | TRBV3-1/TRBV3-2 | 12 | ASSHGDRGEKLF
TRBJ2-2 | TRBV5-1 | 14 | ASSINGQGPTGELF
TRBJ1-2 | TRBV19 | 12 | ASSAKAGARGYT
TRBJ1-2 | TRBV7-6 | 11 | ASSSRTDYGYT
TRBJ1-3 | TRBV18 | 13 | ASSTPGTVGNTIY
TRBJ1-1 | TRBV10-3 | 13 | AISEDRDMNTEAF
TRBJ1-2 | TRBV6-5 | 13 | ASSSHTTGNYGYT
TRBJ1-2 | TRBV29-1 | 10 | SVEDNNYGYT
TRBJ2-5 | TRBV30 | 11 | AWTSGGQETQY
TRBJ1-3 | TRBV7-6 | 13 | ASSLQGDSGNTIY
TRBJ1-2 | TRBV6-6 | 10 | ASSKRDYGYT
TRBJ1-5 | TRBV7-9 | 11 | ASSSEGAQPQH
TRBJ2-5 | TRBV5-1 | 12 | ASKRLAGEETQY
TRBJ1-5 | TRBV2 | 16 | ASSEDRPGAAGNQPQH
TRBJ1-5 | TRBV7-6 | 13 | ASRRSPLRNQPQH
TRBJ1-1 | TRBV3-1/TRBV3-2 | 11 | ASSQDSGSGAF
TRBJ2-1 | TRBV2 | 13 | ASSERRSSYNEQF
TRBJ1-1 | TRBV6-1 | 12 | ASSEQGGGTEAF
TRBJ1-1 | TRBV12-3/TRBV12-4 | 10 | ASRQGVSEAF
TRBJ2-1 | TRBV20-1 | 9 | SARTYNEQF
TRBJ2-1 | TRBV6-2/TRBV6-3 | 13 | ASSRGGLAVVEQF
TRBJ1-4 | TRBV9 | 13 | ASSTAGGANEKLF
TRBJ2-3 | TRBV12-3/TRBV12-4 | 11 | ASSTWARDTQY
TRBJ2-3 | TRBV19 | 12 | ASSMSRHTDTQY
TRBJ2-3 | TRBV28 | 11 | AIWDRLTDTQY
TRBJ2-7 | TRBV3-1/TRBV3-2 | 13 | ASSPRDQPPSEQY
TRBJ2-1 | TRBV30 | 11 | AWSRGAYNEQF
TRBJ1-2 | TRBV11-2 | 12 | ASSLVNRADGYT
TRBJ2-3 | TRBV5-1 | 13 | ASSLGLAFTDTQY
TRBJ2-1 | TRBV3-1/TRBV3-2 | 16 | ASSQETSGKNSYNEQF
TRBJ1-5 | TRBV28 | 14 | ASSPTGLESNQPQH
TRBJ2-7 | TRBV15 | 12 | ATSRDRDRDEQY
TRBJ2-5 | TRBV5-1 | 14 | ASSSGLPRPPETQY
TRBJ2-2 | TRBV5-4 | 13 | ASSYNRGSTGELF
TRBJ2-7 | TRBV2 | 12 | ASTGTGLSYEQY
TRBJ1-5 | TRBV5-6 | 11 | ASSFGGEQPQH
TRBJ2-5 | TRBV2 | 12 | ASTRGGTQETQY
TRBJ2-3 | TRBV5-4 | 16 | ASSSRTLARGVTDTQY
TRBJ1-4 | TRBV6-1 | 13 | ASSELRGGFKKLF
TRBJ2-5 | TRBV3-1/TRBV3-2 | 11 | ASSQQGQETQY
TRBJ1-1 | TRBV5-5 | 11 | ASSFATGWVAF
TRBJ2-4 | TRBV25-1 | 13 | ASSEAGGSKNIQY
TRBJ2-3 | TRBV5-1 | 13 | ASSLAGQGAHTQY
TRBJ1-2 | TRBV7-8 | 11 | ASSRDRDYGYT